Below are 28 T cell receptor beta chains sequenced from a single sample in a study of a mutant IDH1 vaccine in newly diagnosed glioma. Using immunoSEQ multiplex PCR, the repertoire was profiled, and TCRdb retains in-frame clones only, with some absent. The sample has over 55,000 clones; less than 85% are singletons. The time point here: week 5, during vaccination. It was 300 ug of mutant IDH1 20-mer peptide that made up each vaccine dose, given with topical imiquimod. Antigens of these TCRs are unknown. Sequencing used PBMCs, obtained from a glioma patient whose treatment included an IDH1 peptide vaccine. These receptor sequences come from a woman in her late teens or twenties with glioma. Some clones in this sample may be carry-over from other donors' samples.

The sample holds one count of this clone. The V gene is TRBV27, the J gene TRBJ1-4; D gene unclear. The CDR3 is made up of 15 amino acids. Deletions cut 2 bases from V and 5 bases from J, with 12 bases between. Looked up from germline, CDR1 is MNHEY and CDR2 is SMNVEV (reference sequence). The CDR3 is CASSLRNWRNEKLFF. CDR3 coding DNA: TGTGCCAGCAGTTTAAGGAATTGGCGAAATGAAAAACTGTTTTTT.

The chain joins TRBV5-4 to TRBJ2-1; the match to TRBD2 covers 8 bases. CDR1 is SGHNT and CDR2 is YYREEE in the germline V gene (reference sequence). The trim removed 2 bases at V and 0 bases at J, leaving 4 bases unmatched. This CDR3 region has 16 residues. CDR3 in amino acids: CASSFFGGASYNEQFF. In nucleotides, the CDR3 is TGTGCCAGCAGCTTTTTCGGGGGGGCCTCCTACAATGAGCAGTTCTTC.

The rearrangement links TRBV5-8 to TRBJ2-6, with unresolved D. Per the germline V gene, CDR1 is SGHTS and CDR2 is YDEGEE. Trimming stripped 2 bases from V and 0 bases from J, with 3 bases between. CDR3 length: 14 amino acids. CDR3 in amino acids: CASSFGSGANVLTF. The CDR3 nucleotides read TGTGCCAGCAGCTTTGGCTCTGGGGCCAACGTCCTGACTTTC.

This clone was detected only a few times. The chain has TRBV25-1 and TRBJ1-2; D is uncertain. V lost 6 bases to trimming and J lost 0 bases, with 5 bases between them. Per germline, CDR1 MGHDK and CDR2 SYGVNS. The CDR3 loop spans 12 amino acids. This CDR3 is CASREANYGYTF. The CDR3 DNA reads as TGTGCCAGCAGGGAAGCTAACTATGGCTACACCTTC.

The V and J genes are TRBV6-6 and TRBJ1-2, with TRBD1 as a possible D gene (6 bases). V dropped 8 bases and J dropped 1 base, with 11 bases sitting between them. This CDR3 is built from 13 residues. Germline-derived CDR1 and CDR2 are MNHNY and SVGAGI (reference sequence). CDR3: CASGEDSNYGYTF. The CDR3 DNA sequence: TGTGCCAGCGGGGAGGACAGTAACTATGGCTACACCTTC.

The V gene is TRBV5-1, the J gene TRBJ2-5; D not resolved. Trimming pared 3 bases from V and 1 base from J, leaving 10 bases between. The CDR3 is 14 amino acids. Germline loops: CDR1 SGHRS, CDR2 YFSETQ. CDR3 loop: CASSSVLFQETQYF. CDR3 nucleotide sequence: TGCGCCAGCAGCTCGGTATTGTTCCAAGAGACCCAGTACTTC.

This chain connects TRBV30 to TRBJ1-2; D ambiguous. The CDR3 loop spans 12 amino acids. V was shortened by 5 bases and J by 7 bases, with 14 bases between the two germline ends. Germline V gene data show CDR1 as GTSNPN and CDR2 as SVGIG (reference sequence). CDR3 protein: CAWGPLTGGYTF. The CDR3 DNA reads TGTGCCTGGGGGCCCCTAACCGGTGGCTACACCTTC. The full variable domain, with the rest looked up from reference TRBV30 and TRBJ1-2, is SQTIHQWPATLVQPVGSPLSLECTVEGTSNPNLYWYRQAAGRGLQLLFYSVGIGQISSEVPQNLSASRPQDRQFILSSKKLLLSDSGFYLCAWGPLTGGYTFGSGTRLTVV.

This rearrangement joins TRBV7-2 to TRBJ2-7; D uncertain. CDR1 and CDR2 (germline): SGHTA, FQGNSA. CDR3 size: 13 residues. V lost 1 base to trimming and J lost 2 bases, with 6 bases between them. CDR3 residues: CASSLGPPYEQYF. For the CDR3, the DNA is TGTGCCAGCAGCTTAGGTCCCCCCTACGAGCAGTACTTC.

The rearrangement links TRBV19 to TRBJ2-7; D gene uncertain. Germline CDR1 LNHDA, CDR2 SQIVND (reference sequence). This CDR3 has 13 residues. Trimming took off 3 bases at V and 6 bases at J, with 12 bases between the two ends. CDR3: CASSIGPASEQYF. In DNA form, the CDR3 reads TGTGCCAGTAGTATCGGCCCCGCGAGCGAGCAGTACTTC. Variable domain in full (rest from reference TRBV19 and TRBJ2-7): DGGITQSPKYLFRKEGQNVTLSCEQNLNHDAMYWYRQDPGQGLRLIYYSQIVNDFQKGDIAEGYSVSREKKESFPLTVTSAQKNPTAFYLCASSIGPASEQYFGPGTRLTVT.

The chain recombines TRBV7-9 with TRBJ2-7, with 7 bases fitting TRBD2. The CDR3 is 14 residues long. Looked up from germline, CDR1 is SEHNR and CDR2 is FQNEAQ (reference sequence). The trim removed 1 base at V and 5 bases at J, leaving 5 bases unmatched. The CDR3 reads CASSLGGGIHEQYF. The CDR3 coding sequence is TGTGCCAGCAGCTTAGGGGGGGGTATCCACGAGCAGTACTTC.

The rearrangement joins TRBV11-2 to TRBJ2-7, with no clear D. Trimming cost V 3 bases and J 4 bases, with 4 bases left between them. Germline CDR1 SGHAT, CDR2 FQNNGV. The CDR3 runs to 11 residues. This CDR3 is CASSLAYEQYF. The CDR3 DNA sequence: TGTGCCAGCAGCTTGGCGTACGAGCAGTACTTC.

The gene calls are TRBV5-1 and TRBJ1-3, with D perhaps matching TRBD1 (5 bases). This CDR3 contains 14 residues. Germline CDR1 SGHRS, CDR2 YFSETQ. V was clipped by 1 base and J by 4 bases, with 9 bases between them. CDR3 sequence: CASSLSGGGNTIYF. CDR3 in DNA: TGCGCCAGCAGCTTGAGTGGGGGAGGAAACACCATATATTTT.

The gene calls are TRBV2 and TRBJ2-3, with a weak D call TRBD2 (6 bases). This CDR3 has 15 residues. Germline V CDR1 and CDR2: SNHLY, FYNNEI. Trimming cost V 4 bases and J 2 bases, with 13 bases left between them. The CDR3 protein is CASSGSGRATDTQYF. CDR3 nucleotide sequence: TGTGCCAGCAGTGGGTCCGGGAGAGCCACAGATACGCAGTATTTT. Variable domain in full (rest from reference TRBV2 and TRBJ2-3): EPEVTQTPSHQVTQMGQEVILRCVPISNHLYFYWYRQILGQKVEFLVSFYNNEISEKSEIFDDQFSVERPDGSNFTLKIRSTKLEDSAMYFCASSGSGRATDTQYFGPGTRLTVL.

The chain is built from TRBV19 and TRBJ2-4; TRBD1 matches at 12 bases. V gave up 3 bases and J gave up 9 bases; unmatched junction bases: 0. CDR1 is LNHDA and CDR2 is SQIVND in the germline V gene (reference sequence). CDR3 length: 13 residues. The CDR3 nucleotides read TGTGCCAGTAGTATGGGACAGGGGGCCATTCAGTACTTC. The encoded protein is CASSMGQGAIQYF.

J is TRBJ2-1 and V is TRBV5-1; 7 bases fit TRBD2. The CDR3 is made up of 15 amino acids. Trimming at V came to 0 bases and at J to 6 bases, leaving 6 bases not matched to a gene. Germline V CDR1 and CDR2: SGHRS, YFSETQ. CDR3 in amino acids: CASSLARASGNEQFF. The CDR3, as DNA: TGCGCCAGCAGCTTGGCCAGAGCTAGCGGCAATGAGCAGTTCTTC.

The rearrangement joins TRBV6-4 to TRBJ1-2; D perhaps matches TRBD1 (6 bases). The CDR3 spans 16 residues. V was trimmed by 0 bases and J by 4 bases, leaving 15 bases between them. Germline V lookup: CDR1 MRHNA, CDR2 SNTAGT. The CDR3 sequence: CASSDSSWGQSYGYTF. CDR3 DNA sequence: TGTGCCAGCAGTGACTCGAGTTGGGGACAAAGCTATGGCTACACCTTC.

The chain combines TRBV19 with TRBJ2-5; 8 nucleotides agree with TRBD2. The CDR3 is 14 residues long. Germline V gene lookup returns CDR1 LNHDA and CDR2 SQIVND (reference sequence). V trimming: 10 bases; J trimming: 4 bases; junction bases outside the gene matches: 11. The CDR3 DNA reads as TGTGCCACCCCCGGGGGGGGCAGCCTAGAGACCCAGTACTTC. It specifies CATPGGGSLETQYF.

V gene TRBV25-1 combines with J gene TRBJ2-1, with D perhaps matching TRBD1 (5 bases). This CDR3 is 14 amino acids long. V was cut by 6 bases and J by 4 bases, with 13 bases left in between. CDR1 and CDR2 (germline): MGHDK, SYGVNS. CDR3 coding DNA: TGTGCCAGCAGGGGGCCCTACGCTTACAATGAGCAGTTCTTC. This sequence encodes CASRGPYAYNEQFF.

The chain couples TRBV19 to TRBJ2-5; possible D gene TRBD2, 5 bases. Germline CDR1 LNHDA, CDR2 SQIVND (reference sequence). Trimming pared 6 bases from V and 4 bases from J, leaving 9 bases between. The CDR3 is made up of 12 amino acids. CDR3 loop: CASRGAGETQYF. The CDR3 nucleotides read TGTGCCAGTAGGGGAGCCGGAGAGACCCAGTACTTC.

The chain combines TRBV5-4 with TRBJ1-5; no clear D gene. Trimming pared 3 bases from V and 1 base from J, leaving 8 bases between. The germline V gene has CDR1 SGHNT and CDR2 YYREEE (reference sequence). This CDR3 comprises 14 residues. Here the CDR3 reads CASSSSGSNQPQHF. The CDR3 DNA reads as TGTGCCAGCAGCTCCTCAGGAAGCAATCAGCCCCAGCATTTT.

This clone was counted only a few times. This rearrangement joins TRBV7-2 to TRBJ1-1; D is perhaps TRBD1 (5 bases). The V end lost 3 bases, the J end lost 6 bases, and 8 bases lay between the germline ends. This CDR3 is 12 amino acids long. Germline values: CDR1 SGHTA, CDR2 FQGNSA. For the CDR3, the DNA is TGTGCCAGCAGCTTGGGGGGACCTGAAGCTTTCTTT. Translation gives CASSLGGPEAFF.

The chain is built from TRBV4-2 and TRBJ2-2, with 9 bases lining up with TRBD2. Germline CDR1 reads LGHNA; CDR2 reads YNFKEQ. Unmatched junction bases numbered 3, after V lost 5 bases and J lost 2 bases. This CDR3 is built from 15 residues. The DNA of the CDR3 is TGTGCCAGCAGCTCAGCGGGGGGAAACACCGGGGAGCTGTTTTTT. It translates to CASSSAGGNTGELFF.

The genes are TRBV5-4 and TRBJ1-3; no firm D call. The germline V gene has CDR1 SGHNT and CDR2 YYREEE (reference sequence). The CDR3 totals 14 residues. Trimming removed 0 bases at V and 0 bases at J, with 4 bases between. In DNA form, the CDR3 reads TGTGCCAGCAGCTTGGTAGGCTCTGGAAACACCATATATTTT. It is translated as CASSLVGSGNTIYF.

This chain connects TRBV7-9 to TRBJ2-3; the match to TRBD2 covers 8 bases. J lost 3 bases, V lost 4 bases, and 15 bases had no gene match. The germline V gene encodes CDR1 SEHNR and CDR2 FQNEAQ (reference sequence). The length of the CDR3 is 18 residues. DNA of the CDR3: TGTGCCAGCAGCTCCCCGGGGGGGAGGGAGACGGGAACAGATACGCAGTATTTT. It codes for CASSSPGGRETGTDTQYF.

The chain has TRBV10-3 and TRBJ1-1; D may be TRBD1 (6 bases). V dropped 5 bases and J dropped 3 bases, with 13 bases sitting between them. The CDR3 runs 14 residues. Germline V gives CDR1 ENHRY, CDR2 SYGVKD. The CDR3 DNA sequence: TGTGCCATCAGTAACCTAAACAGGGACACTGAAGCTTTCTTT. Translating it yields CAISNLNRDTEAFF.

V gene TRBV6-6 combines with J gene TRBJ1-1, with 8 bases that match TRBD1. This CDR3 is built from 14 residues. V was clipped by 2 bases and J by 5 bases; unmatched bases: 4. Germline CDR1 is MNHNY and CDR2 is SVGAGI (reference sequence). The CDR3 sequence: CASSYDRGGTEAFF. The CDR3 DNA reads TGTGCCAGCAGTTACGACAGGGGAGGAACTGAAGCTTTCTTT.

The V call is TRBV7-8, the J call TRBJ1-1; D is undetermined. Trimming left V 1 base short and J 6 bases short, with 3 bases between. Germline loops: CDR1 SGHVS, CDR2 FQNEAQ. This CDR3 comprises 11 residues. In DNA form, the CDR3 reads TGTGCCAGCAGCTTAGGGTCTGAAGCTTTCTTT. Its translation: CASSLGSEAFF.

As DNA, the CDR3 is TGTGCCAGCAGTGAGGTTTTAGCGGGGGGGCGTCGGGAGCAGTACTTC. Translated: CASSEVLAGGRREQYF. The V gene is TRBV2, the J gene TRBJ2-7, with 11 positions matching TRBD2. This CDR3 is built from 16 residues. Trimming at V came to 3 bases and at J to 7 bases, leaving 11 bases not matched to a gene. The germline V gene encodes CDR1 SNHLY and CDR2 FYNNEI. The entire variable domain, with the rest obtained from reference TRBV2 and TRBJ2-7, is as follows: EPEVTQTPSHQVTQMGQEVILRCVPISNHLYFYWYRQILGQKVEFLVSFYNNEISEKSEIFDDQFSVERPDGSNFTLKIRSTKLEDSAMYFCASSEVLAGGRREQYFGPGTRLTVT.